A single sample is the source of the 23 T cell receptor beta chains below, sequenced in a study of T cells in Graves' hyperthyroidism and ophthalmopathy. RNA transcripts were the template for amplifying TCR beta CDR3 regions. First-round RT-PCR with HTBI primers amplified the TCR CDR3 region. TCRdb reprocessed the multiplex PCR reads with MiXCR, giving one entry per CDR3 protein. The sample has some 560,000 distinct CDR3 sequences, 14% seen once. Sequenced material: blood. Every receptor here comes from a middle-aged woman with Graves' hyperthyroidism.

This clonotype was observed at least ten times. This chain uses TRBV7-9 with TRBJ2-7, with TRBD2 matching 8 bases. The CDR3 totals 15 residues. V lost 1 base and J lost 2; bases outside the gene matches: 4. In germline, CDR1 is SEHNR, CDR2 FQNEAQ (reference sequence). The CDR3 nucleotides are TGTGCCAGCAGCTTAGACCAGCGGGGGACCTACGAGCAGTACTTC. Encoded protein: CASSLDQRGTYEQYF.

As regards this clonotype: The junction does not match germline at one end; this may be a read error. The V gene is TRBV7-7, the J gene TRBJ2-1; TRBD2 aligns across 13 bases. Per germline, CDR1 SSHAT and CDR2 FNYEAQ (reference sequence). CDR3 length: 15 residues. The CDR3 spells CASSEGLAGSGEQFF. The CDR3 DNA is TGTGCTAGCAGCGAGGGACTAGCGGGGTCTGGTGAGCAGTTCTTC.

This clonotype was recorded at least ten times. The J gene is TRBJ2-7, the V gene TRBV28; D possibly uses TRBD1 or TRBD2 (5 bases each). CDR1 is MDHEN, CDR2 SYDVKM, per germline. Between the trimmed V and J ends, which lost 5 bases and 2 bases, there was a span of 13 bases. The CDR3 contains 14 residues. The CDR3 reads CASSAGRLTYEQYF. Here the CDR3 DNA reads TGTGCCAGCAGTGCAGGGAGATTGACCTACGAGCAGTACTTC.

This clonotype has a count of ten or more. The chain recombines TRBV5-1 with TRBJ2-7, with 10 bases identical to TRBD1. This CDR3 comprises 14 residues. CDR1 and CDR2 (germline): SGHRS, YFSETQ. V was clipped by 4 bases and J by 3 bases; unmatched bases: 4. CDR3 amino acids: CASSLGDRGYEQYF. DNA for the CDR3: TGCGCCAGCAGCCTAGGGGACAGGGGCTACGAGCAGTACTTC.

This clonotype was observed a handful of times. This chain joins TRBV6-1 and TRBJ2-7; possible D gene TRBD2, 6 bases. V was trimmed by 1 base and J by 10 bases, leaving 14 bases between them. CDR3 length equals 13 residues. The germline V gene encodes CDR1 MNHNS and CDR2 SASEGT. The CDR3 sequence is CASSEGGETRQYF. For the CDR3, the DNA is TGTGCCAGCAGTGAAGGGGGTGAGACTAGACAGTACTTC.

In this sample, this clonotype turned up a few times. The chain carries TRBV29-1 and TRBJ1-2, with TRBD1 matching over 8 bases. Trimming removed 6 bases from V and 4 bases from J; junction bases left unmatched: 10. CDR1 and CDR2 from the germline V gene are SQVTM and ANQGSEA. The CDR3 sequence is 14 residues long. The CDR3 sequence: CSVRQGSTGYGYTF. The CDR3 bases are TGCAGCGTCAGACAGGGGTCCACAGGCTATGGCTACACCTTC.

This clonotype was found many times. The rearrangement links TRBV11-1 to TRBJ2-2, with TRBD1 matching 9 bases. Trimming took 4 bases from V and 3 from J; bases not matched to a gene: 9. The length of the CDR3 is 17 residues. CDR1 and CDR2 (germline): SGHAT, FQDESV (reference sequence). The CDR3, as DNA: TGTGCCAGCAGCTCCGGGACAGGGATGCGGGACACCGGGGAGCTGTTTTTT. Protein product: CASSSGTGMRDTGELFF. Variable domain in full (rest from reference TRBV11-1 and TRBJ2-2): EAEVAQSPRYKITEKSQAVAFWCDPISGHATLYWYRQILGQGPELLVQFQDESVVDDSQLPKDRFSAERLKGVDSTLKIQPAELGDSAMYLCASSSGTGMRDTGELFFGEGSRLTVL.

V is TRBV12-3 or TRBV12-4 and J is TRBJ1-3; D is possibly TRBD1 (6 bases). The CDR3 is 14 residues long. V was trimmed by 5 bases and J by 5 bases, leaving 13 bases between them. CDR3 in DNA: TGTGCCAGCAGTGCACAGGGTAGGAGAAACACCATATATTTT. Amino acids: CASSAQGRRNTIYF.

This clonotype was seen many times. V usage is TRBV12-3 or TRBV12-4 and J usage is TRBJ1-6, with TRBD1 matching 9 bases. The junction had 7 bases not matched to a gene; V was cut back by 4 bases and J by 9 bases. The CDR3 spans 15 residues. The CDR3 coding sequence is TGTGCCAGCAGTTCAACGGGACAGGGTCGTTCACCCCTCCACTTT. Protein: CASSSTGQGRSPLHF.

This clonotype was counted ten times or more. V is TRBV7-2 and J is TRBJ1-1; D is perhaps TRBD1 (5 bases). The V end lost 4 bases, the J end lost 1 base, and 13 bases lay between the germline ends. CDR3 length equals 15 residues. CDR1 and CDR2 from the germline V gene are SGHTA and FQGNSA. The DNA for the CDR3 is TGTGCCAGCAGCTGGGGACGGCTGAGGAACACTGAAGCTTTCTTT. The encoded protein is CASSWGRLRNTEAFF.

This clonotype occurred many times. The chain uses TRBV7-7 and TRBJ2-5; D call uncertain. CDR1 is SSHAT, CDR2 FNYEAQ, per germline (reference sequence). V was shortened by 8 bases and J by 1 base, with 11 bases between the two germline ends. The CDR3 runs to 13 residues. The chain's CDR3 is CASSQDRQETQYF. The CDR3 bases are TGTGCCAGCTCCCAGGACCGCCAAGAGACCCAGTACTTC.

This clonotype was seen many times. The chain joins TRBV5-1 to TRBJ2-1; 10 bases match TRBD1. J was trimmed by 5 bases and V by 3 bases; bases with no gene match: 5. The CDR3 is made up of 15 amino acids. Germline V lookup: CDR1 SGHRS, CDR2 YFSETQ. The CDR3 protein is CASSWGQGLNNEQFF. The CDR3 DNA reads TGCGCCAGCAGCTGGGGACAGGGGCTCAACAATGAGCAGTTCTTC.

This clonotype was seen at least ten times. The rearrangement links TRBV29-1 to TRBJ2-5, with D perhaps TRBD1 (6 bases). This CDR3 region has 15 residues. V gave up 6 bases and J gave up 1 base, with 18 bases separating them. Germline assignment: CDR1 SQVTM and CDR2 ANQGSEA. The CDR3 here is CSVVGGWGPQETQYF. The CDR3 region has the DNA TGCAGCGTCGTTGGAGGCTGGGGGCCCCAAGAGACCCAGTACTTC.

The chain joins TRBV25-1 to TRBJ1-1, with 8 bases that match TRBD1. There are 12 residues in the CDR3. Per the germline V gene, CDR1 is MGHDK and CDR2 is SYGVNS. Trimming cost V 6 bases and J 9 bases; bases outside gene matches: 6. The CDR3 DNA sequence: TGTGCCAGCAGGCAGGGGGCAGAAAAAGCTTTCTTT. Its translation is CASRQGAEKAFF.

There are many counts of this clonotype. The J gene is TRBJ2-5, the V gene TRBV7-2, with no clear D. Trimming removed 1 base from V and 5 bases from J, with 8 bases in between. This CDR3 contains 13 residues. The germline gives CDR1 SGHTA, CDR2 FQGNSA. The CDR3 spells CASSLGVGETQYF. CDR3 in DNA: TGTGCCAGCAGCTTAGGGGTGGGGGAGACCCAGTACTTC.

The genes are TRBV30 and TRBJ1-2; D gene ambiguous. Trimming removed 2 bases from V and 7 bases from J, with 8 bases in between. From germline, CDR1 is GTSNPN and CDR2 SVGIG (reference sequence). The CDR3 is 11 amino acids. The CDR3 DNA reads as TGTGCCTGGAGTTCTGGGTCTGGCTACACCTTC. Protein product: CAWSSGSGYTF.

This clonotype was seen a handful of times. The CDR3 is CASSPKQGAHTEAFF. CDR3 sequence (DNA): TGTGCCAGCAGCCCCAAACAGGGGGCCCACACTGAAGCTTTCTTT. This rearrangement joins TRBV9 to TRBJ1-1; 9 nucleotides match TRBD1. V lost 4 bases, J lost 3 bases, and 7 bases stayed unmatched. Germline CDR1 and CDR2: SGDLS and YYNGEE. The CDR3 consists of 15 residues.

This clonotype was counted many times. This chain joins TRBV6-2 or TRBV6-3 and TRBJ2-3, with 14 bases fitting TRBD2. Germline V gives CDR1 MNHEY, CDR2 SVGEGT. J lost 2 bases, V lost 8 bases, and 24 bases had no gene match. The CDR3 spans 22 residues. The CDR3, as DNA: TGTGCCAGCTCATACCCGACTAGCGGGAGGGCCAACATTGAGAAGCACACAGATACGCAGTATTTT. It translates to CASSYPTSGRANIEKHTDTQYF.

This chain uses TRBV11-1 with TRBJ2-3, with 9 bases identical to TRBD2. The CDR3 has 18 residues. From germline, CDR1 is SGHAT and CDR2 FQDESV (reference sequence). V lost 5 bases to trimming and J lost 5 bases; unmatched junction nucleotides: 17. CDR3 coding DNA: TGTGCCAGCAGCCAAAATTCTCCTAGCGGGATCGTCCAAGATACGCAGTATTTT. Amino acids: CASSQNSPSGIVQDTQYF.

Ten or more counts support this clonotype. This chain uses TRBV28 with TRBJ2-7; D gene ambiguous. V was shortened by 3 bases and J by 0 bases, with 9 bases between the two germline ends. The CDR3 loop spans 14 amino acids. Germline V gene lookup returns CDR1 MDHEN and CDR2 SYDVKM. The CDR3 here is CASSLKGFSYEQYF. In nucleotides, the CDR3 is TGTGCCAGCAGTTTGAAGGGCTTCTCCTACGAGCAGTACTTC.

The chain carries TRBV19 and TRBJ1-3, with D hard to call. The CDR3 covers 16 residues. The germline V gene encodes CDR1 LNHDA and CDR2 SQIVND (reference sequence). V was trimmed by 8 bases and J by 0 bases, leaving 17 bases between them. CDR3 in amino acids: CASRLLGQDSGNTIYF. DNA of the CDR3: TGTGCCAGTCGCCTCCTTGGGCAGGACTCTGGAAACACCATATATTTT.

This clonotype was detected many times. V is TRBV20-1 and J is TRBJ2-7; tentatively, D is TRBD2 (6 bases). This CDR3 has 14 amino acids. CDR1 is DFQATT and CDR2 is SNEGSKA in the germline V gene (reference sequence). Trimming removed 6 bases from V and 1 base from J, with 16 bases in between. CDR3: CSAVPGGWSYEQYF. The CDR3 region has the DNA TGCAGTGCCGTCCCCGGGGGTTGGTCCTACGAGCAGTACTTC.

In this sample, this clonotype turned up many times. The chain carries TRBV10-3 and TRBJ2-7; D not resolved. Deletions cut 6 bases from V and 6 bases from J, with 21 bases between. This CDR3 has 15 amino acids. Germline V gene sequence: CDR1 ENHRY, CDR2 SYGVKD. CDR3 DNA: TGTGCCATCAGAGACTCTACACTTCCCTACGCCGAGCAGTACTTC. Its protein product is CAIRDSTLPYAEQYF.